These T cell receptor beta chains were read from a single sample in a study of OX40 agonist ivuxolimab in advanced cancers. Method: immunoSEQ multiplex PCR; TCRdb's copy keeps in-frame clones and lacks some. In the table there are some 17,000 clones, 65% to 90% of which are singletons. The sample was CD4+ or CD8+ T cells sorted from blood, taken in a trial of the OX40 agonist ivuxolimab. All receptors come from an adult with an advanced solid tumor such as melanoma, head and neck, liver or kidney cancer. CDR3s leave out the opening cysteine and the closing phenylalanine or tryptophan. Each record gives: CDR3 protein, J gene, V gene.

cdr3_aa: ASSHARGYNEQF
j_call: TRBJ2-1
v_call: TRBV7-8

cdr3_aa: ASSMSPGGEAF
j_call: TRBJ1-1
v_call: TRBV9

cdr3_aa: ASSLDGGSYNEQF
j_call: TRBJ2-1
v_call: TRBV11-3

cdr3_aa: ASSVDRGTGELF
j_call: TRBJ2-2
v_call: TRBV19

cdr3_aa: ASSRGVDSSYNSPLH
j_call: TRBJ1-6
v_call: TRBV4-1

cdr3_aa: ASSAHPTGGAEQY
j_call: TRBJ2-7
v_call: TRBV9

cdr3_aa: ASSRAGNTEAF
j_call: TRBJ1-1
v_call: TRBV14

cdr3_aa: AWSRRISFRQGGANEQY
j_call: TRBJ2-7
v_call: TRBV30

cdr3_aa: ASSLGGVKLSGAF
j_call: TRBJ1-1
v_call: TRBV7-9

cdr3_aa: ASSIGYQPQH
j_call: TRBJ1-5
v_call: TRBV19

cdr3_aa: ASSQTILNSPLH
j_call: TRBJ1-6
v_call: TRBV6-1

cdr3_aa: ASSFLNAGTQY
j_call: TRBJ2-3
v_call: TRBV7-9

cdr3_aa: ASSQDLDGQGPGANVLT
j_call: TRBJ2-6
v_call: TRBV4-1

cdr3_aa: ASSPRQGEAF
j_call: TRBJ1-1
v_call: TRBV18

cdr3_aa: ASSRAYEQY
j_call: TRBJ2-7
v_call: TRBV7-2

cdr3_aa: ASSRTMDSNQPQH
j_call: TRBJ1-5
v_call: TRBV7-8

cdr3_aa: ASSKGGGADTQY
j_call: TRBJ2-3
v_call: TRBV10-1

cdr3_aa: AWSGRQGWASAQY
j_call: TRBJ2-5
v_call: TRBV30

cdr3_aa: ASSISSGGATNEQF
j_call: TRBJ2-1
v_call: TRBV7-3

cdr3_aa: ASNEGAGEKLF
j_call: TRBJ1-4
v_call: TRBV14

cdr3_aa: ASSADRNQPQH
j_call: TRBJ1-5
v_call: TRBV18

cdr3_aa: ASSVVEGVGGVLFYEQY
j_call: TRBJ2-7
v_call: TRBV9

cdr3_aa: ASRPTRQGGYT
j_call: TRBJ1-2
v_call: TRBV11-2

cdr3_aa: ASSYAGDRSPLH
j_call: TRBJ1-6
v_call: TRBV6-5

cdr3_aa: ASSSTGQGPFDTQY
j_call: TRBJ2-3
v_call: TRBV11-1

cdr3_aa: ASSLGGNEAF
j_call: TRBJ1-1
v_call: TRBV5-1